The following is a T cell receptor beta chain sequence with its context. The specificity of this receptor is unknown. Qualities for individual bases were not recorded, and no much larger clone is one base off. The instrument was an Illumina NovaSeq 6000. Using 5'RACE with constant-segment primers, TCRalpha and TCRbeta cDNA libraries were constructed, with sample barcodes and unique molecular identifiers added in the process. RNA was extracted from every sample with Trizol reagent. Amplification of the libraries took two PCR steps, and the second step added a second sample barcode plus Illumina TruSeq adapters. The libraries were sequenced on an Illumina NovaSeq using 2 x 150 bp paired-end reads. The original methods were these. Reads were demultiplexed and collapsed into UMI-guided consensus sequences with migec v1.2.7. Using mixcr v2.1.11, the UMI consensuses were aligned to TRA and TRB V and J templates and assembled into clonotypes. A clonotype was counted as expanded or contracted only when both edgeR and NoisET called the clonotype significant, with the noise models trained on biological replicates. For edgeR calls, a false discovery rate-adjusted p below 0.01 and a log2 fold-change threshold of 1 were applied. PCA with hierarchical clustering of max-normalized trajectories of the 1000 most abundant clonotypes was used as exploratory dynamics analysis. Separately sequenced CD4+ and CD8+ repertoires were used to assign the CD4 or CD8 phenotype of responding clones. TCRdb passed the public sequencing reads through fastp at Q25 and MiXCR, retaining productive beta sequences. Rows are unified per CDR3 protein, each entry keeping the most common DNA and genes. TCRdb, rather than the study authors, made the V and J calls. Across this sample there are 120,000 to 150,000 distinct CDR3 sequences, with about 6% seen only once. Of the sample, around 1.9% falls within the top ten clones.

Ficoll-Paque density gradient centrifugation was the method used to isolate PBMCs. The record originates from a study of T-cell memory formation after mild COVID-19 (dated by TCRdb to about 2021). Regarding the complete study: TCR sequence clusters from the two donors were largely donor specific. Two young, previously healthy adult volunteers, one female and one male, were included in the cohort. In two donors, T-cell clones that expanded and contracted after mild COVID-19 were tracked by sequencing TCRalpha and TCRbeta repertoires over time.

What the research found in general, with its limitations: Balanced CD4/CD8 phenotypes were observed for clones contracting from day 15 to 85, whereas a bias towards CD4+ was observed for a second wave of clones expanding from day 15 to 37. Contracting CD4+ clones were found mainly in CM and EM memory subsets, while CD8+ clones were enriched in EMRA. The second-wave clones that peaked on day 37 were not confirmed to be SARS-CoV-2 specific. The detection of some responding clones in pre-infection memory suggests that pre-existing cross-reactive memory T cells joined the SARS-CoV-2 response. The study included only a couple of mild cases, and larger cohorts that include severe cases with pre-infection samples were judged to be necessary.

Specimen: PBMCs or a T cell subset sorted from them (not recorded which). This sequence was found in an adult woman who had mild COVID-19 (a few samples of this study predate the infection). The sample titles of this study are shuffled in the database, so cell type and time point are left out; the donor was told from shared clones.

The DNA sequence follows: TGTGCCAGCCGAACCCTGTCCGCCGGGGAGCTGTTTTTT. Its protein product is CASRTLSAGELFF. The chain uses TRBV11-2 and TRBJ2-2; the D gene is not confidently resolved. Reading the germline V gene gives CDR1 SGHAT and CDR2 FQNNGV. The V and J ends are trimmed by 8 bases and 6 bases, leaving 13 bases between them. Counted from cysteine to phenylalanine, this CDR3 has 13 amino acids. Here the CDR3 DNA is all that survives: 39 bases in frame from base 1. The full variable domain, completed from the reference TRBV11-2 and TRBJ2-2 proteins outside the CDR3, reads EAGVAQSPRYKIIEKRQSVAFWCNPISGHATLYWYQQILGQGPKLLIQFQNNGVVDDSQLPKDRFSAERLKGVDSTLKIQPAKLEDSAVYLCASRTLSAGELFFGEGSRLTVL.